The 12 T cell receptor beta chains in this list originate from one sample, sequenced in a study of control samples from healthy donors and cancer patients. Clones were read by immunoSEQ multiplex PCR, and TCRdb kept only the in-frame ones, dropping some. The sample consists of some 170,000 clones, 96% of them appearing once. The sample comprised blood. Receptor source: a woman under 40 in good health.

The CDR3 reads CAWSDGNSNQPQHF. The CDR3, as DNA: TGTGCCTGGAGTGATGGGAATAGCAATCAGCCCCAGCATTTT. The gene calls are TRBV30 and TRBJ1-5; D gene ambiguous. Germline CDR1 GTSNPN, CDR2 SVGIG (reference sequence). V lost 1 base and J lost 0, with 7 bases in between. This CDR3 is 14 amino acids long.

The chain combines TRBV19 with TRBJ2-1, with TRBD2 as a possible D gene (5 bases). The germline V gene encodes CDR1 LNHDA and CDR2 SQIVND (reference sequence). The CDR3 runs to 14 residues. The V end lost 3 bases, the J end lost 9 bases, and 15 bases lay between the germline ends. Here the CDR3 DNA reads TGTGCCAGTAGTATCGCGGCATTTGGAGGTGAGCAGTTCTTC. Residues: CASSIAAFGGEQFF.

The CDR3 bases are TGTGCCAGCAGCTTAAGCAGGGCTCCTGGCTACACCTTC. It is translated as CASSLSRAPGYTF. The J gene is TRBJ1-2, the V gene TRBV7-9, with D tentatively TRBD1 (5 bases). Germline CDR1 and CDR2: SEHNR and FQNEAQ (reference sequence). V dropped 2 bases and J dropped 7 bases, with 11 bases sitting between them. The length of the CDR3 is 13 residues.

This rearrangement joins TRBV3-1 (or the pseudogene TRBV3-2) to TRBJ2-3; 12 bases are shared with TRBD2. The CDR3 totals 18 residues. Germline loops: CDR1 LGHDT, CDR2 YNNKEL (reference sequence). J was trimmed by 0 bases and V by 2 bases; bases with no gene match: 6. The CDR3 reads CASSQRLAGAASTDTQYF. In DNA, the CDR3 is TGTGCCAGCAGCCAAAGACTAGCGGGGGCCGCTAGCACAGATACGCAGTATTTT.

This chain links TRBV15 with TRBJ1-3; possibly TRBD1 for D (5 bases). Trimming shortened V by 0 bases and J by 0 bases, and 21 bases separated the two germline ends. The CDR3 has 20 amino acids. CDR1 and CDR2 (germline): LNHNV, YYDKDF (reference sequence). Here the CDR3 reads CATSRDPWGGRQSSGNTIYF. The CDR3 DNA reads TGTGCCACCAGCAGAGATCCGTGGGGGGGTCGCCAAAGCTCTGGAAACACCATATATTTT.

The chain carries TRBV4-2 and TRBJ2-5, with TRBD2 identical over 9 bases. This CDR3 spans 16 amino acids. V dropped 2 bases and J dropped 5; count of bases not matched to a gene: 9. In germline, CDR1 is LGHNA, CDR2 YNFKEQ. The CDR3 DNA is TGTGCCAGCAGCCAATTGGGCGGGGGGGGAGATGAGACCCAGTACTTC. Amino acids: CASSQLGGGGDETQYF.

The V and J genes are TRBV10-3 and TRBJ2-2, with D perhaps matching TRBD1 (5 bases). V shed 6 bases and J shed 6 bases, with 14 bases lying between them. The germline V gene encodes CDR1 ENHRY and CDR2 SYGVKD. The CDR3 is made up of 14 amino acids. The CDR3 bases are TGTGCCATCAGGGACATCTTTATCTCCGGGGAGCTGTTTTTT. This encodes CAIRDIFISGELFF.

This chain joins TRBV7-2 and TRBJ2-7, with TRBD1 matching over 9 bases. CDR1 is SGHTA and CDR2 is FQGNSA in the germline V gene. The CDR3 length is 17 residues. V shed 5 bases and J 4 bases; nucleotides not matched to a gene: 15. CDR3 nucleotide sequence: TGTGCCAGCAGCCATCGGACAGGGGCGGGGAGCGGGTACGAGCAGTACTTC. It specifies CASSHRTGAGSGYEQYF.

The chain is built from TRBV28 and TRBJ2-7; maybe TRBD2 (7 bases). CDR1 MDHEN and CDR2 SYDVKM come from the germline V gene. The CDR3 spans 14 residues. Deletions cut 2 bases from V and 5 bases from J, with 13 bases between. CDR3 in DNA: TGTGCCAGCAGTTTAGGGGGGGGCTTGGACGAGCAGTACTTC. This sequence encodes CASSLGGGLDEQYF.

This chain joins TRBV6-5 and TRBJ2-1; D remains ambiguous. This CDR3 has 14 residues. Germline values: CDR1 MNHEY, CDR2 SVGAGI. Trimming took off 3 bases at V and 0 bases at J, with 6 bases between the two ends. CDR3 DNA: TGTGCCAGCAGTTATCACGGCTCCTACAATGAGCAGTTCTTC. Its translation: CASSYHGSYNEQFF.

The V call is TRBV11-2, the J call TRBJ2-7; D might be TRBD2 (5 bases). The CDR3 spans 11 residues. Trimming took 5 bases from V and 9 from J, leaving 11 bases between them. Germline lookup yields CDR1 SGHAT and CDR2 FQNNGV. In DNA, the CDR3 is TGTGCCAGCAGCGAAGGTGGAGGGCAGTACTTC. Its translation is CASSEGGGQYF.

The J gene is TRBJ1-4, the V gene TRBV19; unclear D gene. Trimming left V 7 bases short and J 5 bases short, with 5 bases between. The V gene's germline CDR1 is LNHDA and CDR2 SQIVND (reference sequence). The CDR3 has 11 amino acids. This chain's CDR3 is CASTRNEKLFF. The CDR3, as DNA: TGTGCCAGTACACGGAATGAAAAACTGTTTTTT.